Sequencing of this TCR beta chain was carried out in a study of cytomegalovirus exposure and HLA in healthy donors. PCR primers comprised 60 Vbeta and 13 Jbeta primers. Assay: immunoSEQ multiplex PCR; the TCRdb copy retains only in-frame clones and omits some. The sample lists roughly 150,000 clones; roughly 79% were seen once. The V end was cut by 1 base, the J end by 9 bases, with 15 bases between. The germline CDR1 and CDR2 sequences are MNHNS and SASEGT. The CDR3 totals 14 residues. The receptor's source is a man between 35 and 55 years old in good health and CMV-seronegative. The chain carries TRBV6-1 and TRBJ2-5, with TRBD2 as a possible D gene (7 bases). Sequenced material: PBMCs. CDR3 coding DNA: TGTGCCAGCAGTGAAGGAGGGGGAGGGCCTCCCCAGTACTTC. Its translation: CASSEGGGGPPQYF.